These 23 T cell receptor beta chains came from one sample sequenced in a study of cytomegalovirus exposure and HLA in healthy donors. This PCR relied on a set of 60 Vbeta primers and 13 Jbeta primers. Using immunoSEQ multiplex PCR, the repertoire was profiled, and TCRdb retains in-frame clones only, with some absent. The sample contains some 85,000 clones, around 85% of which appear only once. The material sequenced was PBMCs. The receptors stem from a woman aged 45 to 65 in good health and CMV-seronegative.

This clone was observed a few times. The chain employs TRBV9 and TRBJ1-5; TRBD1 aligns across 10 bases. Trimming at V came to 7 bases and at J to 2 bases, leaving 6 bases not matched to a gene. Germline V lookup: CDR1 SGDLS, CDR2 YYNGEE. CDR3 length: 15 amino acids. This CDR3 is CASSGTGAGNQPQHF. DNA of the CDR3: TGTGCCAGCTCTGGGACAGGGGCCGGCAATCAGCCCCAGCATTTT.

V usage is TRBV9 and J usage is TRBJ2-1, with 8 bases that match TRBD1. The CDR3 spans 15 residues. The junction had 4 bases not matched to a gene; V was cut back by 4 bases and J by 1 base. Germline V gives CDR1 SGDLS, CDR2 YYNGEE. CDR3 sequence reads: CASSPDRGSYNEQFF. The CDR3 nucleotides read TGTGCCAGCAGCCCTGACAGGGGTTCCTACAATGAGCAGTTCTTC.

A single count supports this clone. The V call is TRBV19, the J call TRBJ2-6, with D unresolved. CDR1 is LNHDA and CDR2 is SQIVND in the germline V gene (reference sequence). This CDR3 has 15 residues. The V and J ends lost 6 bases and 0 bases respectively, with 9 bases between them. The CDR3 is CASSGVHSGANVLTF. CDR3 bases: TGTGCCAGTAGCGGTGTTCACTCTGGGGCCAACGTCCTGACTTTC.

The gene calls are TRBV7-9 and TRBJ2-1, with 7 bases that match TRBD2. The CDR3 has 17 amino acids. Trimming took 1 base from V and 6 from J; bases not matched to a gene: 12. From germline, CDR1 is SEHNR and CDR2 FQNEAQ (reference sequence). The CDR3 sequence is CASSLVRSPSGSNEQFF. CDR3 nucleotides: TGTGCCAGCAGCTTAGTCCGGTCGCCTAGCGGATCCAATGAGCAGTTCTTC.

The rearrangement uses TRBV11-2 and TRBJ1-6; D might be TRBD1 (5 bases). Germline CDR1 is SGHAT and CDR2 is FQNNGV. This CDR3 is 14 amino acids long. Trimming left V 0 bases short and J 9 bases short, with 9 bases between. The CDR3 region is CASSLDHGGSPLHF. The CDR3 DNA is TGTGCCAGCAGCTTAGATCACGGGGGTTCACCCCTCCACTTT. The full variable domain, with the rest looked up from reference TRBV11-2 and TRBJ1-6, is EAGVAQSPRYKIIEKRQSVAFWCNPISGHATLYWYQQILGQGPKLLIQFQNNGVVDDSQLPKDRFSAERLKGVDSTLKIQPAKLEDSAVYLCASSLDHGGSPLHFGNGTRLTVT.

This rearrangement joins TRBV7-2 to TRBJ1-2; D gene ambiguous. Germline lookup yields CDR1 SGHTA and CDR2 FQGNSA. The CDR3 consists of 16 residues. V was shortened by 0 bases and J by 4 bases, with 15 bases between the two germline ends. The CDR3 reads CASSLAALRQVYGYTF. CDR3 nucleotide sequence: TGTGCCAGCAGCTTAGCCGCCTTAAGACAAGTCTATGGCTACACCTTC.

This clone was detected only a few times. This chain connects TRBV14 to TRBJ2-3; tentative D call: TRBD2 (5 bases). The germline V gene has CDR1 SGHDN and CDR2 FVKESK. V lost 2 bases, J lost 1 base, and 13 bases lay in between. The CDR3 loop spans 16 amino acids. CDR3 in amino acids: CASSQNIRGGTDTQYF. The DNA of the CDR3 is TGTGCCAGCAGCCAAAACATCCGGGGAGGCACAGATACGCAGTATTTT.

The rearrangement uses TRBV5-1 and TRBJ2-5; 11 positions agree with TRBD2. CDR1 SGHRS and CDR2 YFSETQ come from the germline V gene. V gave up 0 bases and J gave up 2 bases; unmatched junction bases: 6. CDR3 length: 17 amino acids. In DNA, the CDR3 is TGCGCCAGCAGCTTGGCTACTAGCGGGGGAGTTCAAGAGACCCAGTACTTC. Translated, it gives CASSLATSGGVQETQYF.

The gene calls are TRBV5-8 and TRBJ1-1, with D maybe TRBD1 (5 bases). Germline-derived CDR1 and CDR2 are SGHTS and YDEGEE. The CDR3 length is 15 residues. V was trimmed by 2 bases and J by 3 bases, leaving 14 bases between them. The CDR3 coding sequence is TGTGCCAGCAGCTTATTGTTGGGGGGGGACACTGAAGCTTTCTTT. This sequence encodes CASSLLLGGDTEAFF.

The chain uses TRBV9 and TRBJ2-3, with a tentative D call TRBD1 (6 bases). CDR3 length: 16 residues. CDR1 is SGDLS and CDR2 is YYNGEE in the germline V gene. Trimming cost V 0 bases and J 8 bases, with 19 bases left between them. DNA of the CDR3: TGTGCCAGCAGCGTAGAAGGACAGCCAACCATTGGTACGCAGTATTTT. It encodes CASSVEGQPTIGTQYF.

V usage is TRBV19 and J usage is TRBJ1-5; D might be TRBD1 (6 bases). The germline V and J ends were trimmed by 4 bases and 0 bases, with 13 bases remaining between them. The CDR3 spans 16 residues. CDR1 is LNHDA and CDR2 is SQIVND in the germline V gene (reference sequence). CDR3 loop: CASSSKTGVSNQPQHF. The CDR3 coding sequence is TGTGCCAGTAGTAGCAAGACAGGTGTTAGCAATCAGCCCCAGCATTTT.

J is TRBJ1-2 and V is TRBV15, with 9 bases aligning to TRBD1. Germline lookup yields CDR1 LNHNV and CDR2 YYDKDF (reference sequence). V dropped 2 bases and J dropped 4; count of bases not matched to a gene: 5. The CDR3 sequence is 15 residues long. CDR3 coding DNA: TGTGCCACCAGCAGACTAGGGACAGGGAGCTATGGCTACACCTTC. Translation gives CATSRLGTGSYGYTF. Full variable domain (missing parts from reference TRBV15 and TRBJ1-2): DAMVIQNPRYQVTQFGKPVTLSCSQTLNHNVMYWYQQKSSQAPKLLFHYYDKDFNNEADTPDNFQSRRPNTSFCFLDIRSPGLGDTAMYLCATSRLGTGSYGYTFGSGTRLTVV.

V and J are TRBV2 and TRBJ1-2; D is unresolved. The CDR3 spans 13 residues. V lost 5 bases and J 3 bases, leaving 10 bases between the germline ends. The germline V gene encodes CDR1 SNHLY and CDR2 FYNNEI. DNA of the CDR3: TGTGCCAGCAGTCCGGGTCCAGACTATGGCTACACCTTC. Translating it yields CASSPGPDYGYTF. The full variable domain, rest sourced from reference TRBV2 and TRBJ1-2, is EPEVTQTPSHQVTQMGQEVILRCVPISNHLYFYWYRQILGQKVEFLVSFYNNEISEKSEIFDDQFSVERPDGSNFTLKIRSTKLEDSAMYFCASSPGPDYGYTFGSGTRLTVV.

The CDR3 loop reads CASSLSGQNSNQPQHF. CDR3 in DNA: TGTGCCAGCAGTTTATCGGGACAGAACAGCAATCAGCCCCAGCATTTT. The genes are TRBV27 and TRBJ1-5; 7 bases agree with TRBD1. V lost 0 bases and J lost 1; bases outside the gene matches: 3. Germline assignment: CDR1 MNHEY and CDR2 SMNVEV (reference sequence). The CDR3 is 16 amino acids.

The J gene is TRBJ2-1, the V gene TRBV6-5, with D hard to call. Germline loops: CDR1 MNHEY, CDR2 SVGAGI. There are 15 residues in the CDR3. V was clipped by 0 bases and J by 0 bases, with 6 bases between them. Written as DNA, the CDR3 is TGTGCCAGCAGTTACTCAACATCCTCCTACAATGAGCAGTTCTTC. Its protein is CASSYSTSSYNEQFF.

The chain has TRBV7-3 and TRBJ1-1; no reliable D call. The germline CDR1 and CDR2 sequences are SGHTA and FQGTGA. The CDR3 spans 13 residues. Trimming removed 5 bases at V and 1 base at J, with 8 bases between. The CDR3 bases are TGTGCCAGCAGCCCCCAGTCGAACACTGAAGCTTTCTTT. Translation: CASSPQSNTEAFF. Using reference TRBV7-3 and TRBJ1-1 for the parts outside the CDR3, the full variable domain is GAGVSQTPSNKVTEKGKYVELRCDPISGHTALYWYRQSLGQGPEFLIYFQGTGAADDSGLPNDRFFAVRPEGSVSTLKIQRTERGDSAVYLCASSPQSNTEAFFGQGTRLTVV.

This chain joins TRBV11-2 and TRBJ2-1; 8 bases fit TRBD2. V shed 6 bases and J 2 bases; nucleotides not matched to a gene: 15. Per the germline V gene, CDR1 is SGHAT and CDR2 is FQNNGV. CDR3 size: 18 residues. This CDR3 reads CASSRPSRGGDAYNEQFF. CDR3 bases: TGTGCCAGCAGTCGTCCCTCCCGGGGGGGGGACGCCTACAATGAGCAGTTCTTC.

The V call is TRBV19, the J call TRBJ2-1, with 13 positions matching TRBD2. Looked up from germline, CDR1 is LNHDA and CDR2 is SQIVND (reference sequence). This CDR3 comprises 16 residues. Losses at the gene ends were 6 bases for V and 2 bases for J; bases not matched to a gene: 4. CDR3 region: CASRLAGGPPYNEQFF. In DNA, the CDR3 is TGTGCCAGTAGACTAGCGGGGGGGCCTCCCTACAATGAGCAGTTCTTC.

This chain uses TRBV5-8 with TRBJ1-5, with D tentatively TRBD1 (6 bases). Germline V lookup: CDR1 SGHTS, CDR2 YDEGEE. The CDR3 is made up of 14 amino acids. Trimming removed 0 bases at V and 4 bases at J, with 8 bases between. The CDR3 sequence: CASSLAQGNQPQHF. CDR3 DNA: TGTGCCAGCAGCTTGGCGCAGGGGAATCAGCCCCAGCATTTT. The full variable domain, in which reference TRBV5-8 and TRBJ1-5 provide the parts outside the CDR3, is EAGVTQSPTHLIKTRGQQATLRCSPISGHTSVYWYQQALGLGLQFLLWYDEGEERNRGNFPPRFSGRQFPNYSSELNVNALELEDSALYLCASSLAQGNQPQHFGDGTRLSIL.

The chain combines TRBV5-6 with TRBJ1-2; unclear D gene. V was shortened by 1 base and J by 8 bases, with 15 bases between the two germline ends. Germline-derived CDR1 and CDR2 are SGHDT and YYEEEE. This CDR3 is 14 amino acids long. CDR3 sequence (DNA): TGTGCCAGCAGCTTGACACTCGGAGGAAGGGGCTACACCTTC. Amino acid sequence: CASSLTLGGRGYTF. Full variable domain (missing parts from reference TRBV5-6 and TRBJ1-2): DAGVTQSPTHLIKTRGQQVTLRCSPKSGHDTVSWYQQALGQGPQFIFQYYEEEERQRGNFPDRFSGHQFPNYSSELNVNALLLGDSALYLCASSLTLGGRGYTFGSGTRLTVV.

This chain connects TRBV4-2 to TRBJ2-3; unclear D gene. Between the trimmed V and J ends, which lost 4 bases and 3 bases, there was a span of 8 bases. The CDR3 covers 13 residues. The germline V gene has CDR1 LGHNA and CDR2 YNFKEQ. The CDR3 spells CASSPTRTDTQYF. CDR3 coding DNA: TGTGCCAGCAGCCCCACTCGAACAGATACGCAGTATTTT.

Turning to this clone: An end of the junction differs from the germline gene, which may be a read error. The J gene is TRBJ2-3, the V gene TRBV7-7, with TRBD1 matching over 11 bases. The CDR3 covers 15 residues. The germline CDR1 and CDR2 sequences are SSHAT and FNYEAQ (reference sequence). As DNA, the CDR3 is TGTGCTAGCAGCCCCGGGACAGGGGGGACAGATACGCAGTATTTT. Protein: CASSPGTGGTDTQYF.

The rearrangement uses TRBV5-1 and TRBJ2-7; D might be TRBD1 (6 bases). The V gene lost 3 bases and the J gene lost 0 bases, with 13 bases spanning the gap. Germline lookup yields CDR1 SGHRS and CDR2 YFSETQ. The CDR3 totals 15 residues. CDR3 nucleotides: TGCGCCAGCAGCTCTTCTGACAGGACCTCCTACGAGCAGTACTTC. It translates to CASSSSDRTSYEQYF.